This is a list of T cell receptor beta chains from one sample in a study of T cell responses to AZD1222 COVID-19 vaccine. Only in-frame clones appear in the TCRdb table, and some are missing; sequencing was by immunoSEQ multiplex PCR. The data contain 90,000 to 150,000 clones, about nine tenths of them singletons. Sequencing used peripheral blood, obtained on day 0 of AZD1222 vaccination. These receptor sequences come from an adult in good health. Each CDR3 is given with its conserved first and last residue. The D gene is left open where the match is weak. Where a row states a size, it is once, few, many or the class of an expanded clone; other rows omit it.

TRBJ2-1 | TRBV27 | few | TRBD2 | TGTGCCAGCAGACTAGCGGGATACAATGAGCAGTTCTTC | CASRLAGYNEQFF
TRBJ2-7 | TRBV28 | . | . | TGTGCCAGCAGTCTACGGAGCTCCTACGAGCAGTACTTC | CASSLRSSYEQYF
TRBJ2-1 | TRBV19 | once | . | TGTGCCAGTAGTATAGGGGACACGAGCTCCTACAATGAGCAGTTCTTC | CASSIGDTSSYNEQFF
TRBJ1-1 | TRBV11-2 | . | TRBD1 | TGTGCCAGCAGCTTCGCAGGGGGCACTGAAGCTTTCTTT | CASSFAGGTEAFF
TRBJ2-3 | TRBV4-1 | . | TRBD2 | TGCGCCAGCAGCCACCCCCCGGGGGGGGCTTTCACAGATACGCAGTATTTT | CASSHPPGGAFTDTQYF
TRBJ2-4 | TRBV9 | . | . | TGTGCCAGCAGCGCCCGACAGACATTAGCCAAAAACATTCAGTACTTC | CASSARQTLAKNIQYF
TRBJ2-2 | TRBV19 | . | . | TGTGCCAGTAGTATAAGCAGGAACACCGGGGAGCTGTTTTTT | CASSISRNTGELFF
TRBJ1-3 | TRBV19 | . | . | TGTGCCAGTACCCACTCTGGAAACACCATATATTTT | CASTHSGNTIYF
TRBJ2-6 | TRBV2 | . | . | TGTGCCAGCAGCTTTGGGACTCCTGGGGCCAACGTCCTGACTTTC | CASSFGTPGANVLTF
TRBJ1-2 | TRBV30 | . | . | TGTGCCTGGAGACCCTCCGGGACTGCTAACTATGGCTACACCTTC | CAWRPSGTANYGYTF
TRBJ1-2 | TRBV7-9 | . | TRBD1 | TGTGCCAGCAGCTTAGTTGGGGACAGGGCTTATGGCTACACCTTC | CASSLVGDRAYGYTF
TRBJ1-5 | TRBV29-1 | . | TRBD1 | TGCAGCGCTCGTGAGGGGGCAGGTCAGCCCCAGCATTTT | CSAREGAGQPQHF
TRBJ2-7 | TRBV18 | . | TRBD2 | TGTGCCAGCTCACCACCGGGGGCGGGAGGGCCCTACGAGCAGTACTTC | CASSPPGAGGPYEQYF
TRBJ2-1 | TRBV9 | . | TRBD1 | TGTGCCAGCAGCCCAGGACAGGGGCGCTACAATGAGCAGTTCTTC | CASSPGQGRYNEQFF
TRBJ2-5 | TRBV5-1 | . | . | TGCGCCAGCAGCTTGGGAGGGGAAGAGACCCAGTACTTC | CASSLGGEETQYF
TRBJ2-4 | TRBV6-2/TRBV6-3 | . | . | TGTGCCAGCAGTTATATGGGTCCATTAAGCATTCAGTACTTC | CASSYMGPLSIQYF
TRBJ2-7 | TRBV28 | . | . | TGTGCCAGCAACCCGGGACCCACCTGGGAGCAGTACTTC | CASNPGPTWEQYF
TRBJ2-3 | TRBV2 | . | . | TGTGCCAGCAGTGACCGTGGGCAGGGTGCAGATACGCAGTATTTT | CASSDRGQGADTQYF
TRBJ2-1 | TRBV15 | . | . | TGTGCCACCAGCGGACTTTTTCCTAGCTCCTACAATGAGCAGTTCTTC | CATSGLFPSSYNEQFF
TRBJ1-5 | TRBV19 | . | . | TGTGCCAGTAGTGTCGACCGGGACGGTAGCAATCAGCCCCAGCATTTT | CASSVDRDGSNQPQHF
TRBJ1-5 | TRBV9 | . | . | TGTGCCAGCAGCGCGGGGATCAATCAGCCCCAGCATTTT | CASSAGINQPQHF
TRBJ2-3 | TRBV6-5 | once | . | TGTGCCAGCAGGGCCAAAGGTGCAGATACGCAGTATTTT | CASRAKGADTQYF
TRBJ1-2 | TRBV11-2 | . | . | TGTGCCAGCAGCTTCTCGGAAGTTTATGGCTACACCTTC | CASSFSEVYGYTF
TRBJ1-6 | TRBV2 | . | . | TGTGCCAGCAGCGATAGAGGACAGCTAAATTCACCCCTCCACTTT | CASSDRGQLNSPLHF
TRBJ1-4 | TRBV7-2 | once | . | TGTGCCAGCAGCTTAGACGGACGGTCTAATGAAAAACTGTTTTTT | CASSLDGRSNEKLFF
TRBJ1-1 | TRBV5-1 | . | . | TGCGCCAGCCTACCCGGGACGCCAAACACTGAAGCTTTCTTT | CASLPGTPNTEAFF
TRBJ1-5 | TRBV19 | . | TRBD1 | TGTGCCAGCTCCGGGACAGGGGGCAATCAGCCCCAGCATTTT | CASSGTGGNQPQHF
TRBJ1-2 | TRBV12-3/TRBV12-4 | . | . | TGTGCCAGCAGTTTAGGGCAACTGGGTGGCTACACCTTC | CASSLGQLGGYTF
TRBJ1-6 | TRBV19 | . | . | TGTGCCAGTAATGTAGTGGTCGGTTCACCCCTCCACTTT | CASNVVVGSPLHF
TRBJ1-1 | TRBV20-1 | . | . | TGCAGTGTTCGCACGGGCAGGGAAGCTTTCTTT | CSVRTGREAFF
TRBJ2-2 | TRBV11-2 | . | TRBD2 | TGTGCCAGCAGCCCCCGGGAGGGCGGTACCGGGGAGCTGTTTTTT | CASSPREGGTGELFF
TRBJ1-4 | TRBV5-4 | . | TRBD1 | TGTGCCAGCAGCTTGAAAGGGACAGGGGTTGAAAAACTGTTTTTT | CASSLKGTGVEKLFF
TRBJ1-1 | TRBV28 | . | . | TGTGCCAGCAGTCCCCGGGCTTCGGGGACTGAAGCTTTCTTT | CASSPRASGTEAFF
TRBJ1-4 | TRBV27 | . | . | TGTGCCAGCAGTTCCTTGGGGGGTACTAATGAAAAACTGTTTTTT | CASSSLGGTNEKLFF
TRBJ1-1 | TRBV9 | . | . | TGTGCCAGCAGCCCCGGGACCCTCGGAGGCACTGAAGCTTTCTTT | CASSPGTLGGTEAFF
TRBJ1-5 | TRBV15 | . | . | TGTGCCACCAGCAGAGATCGCGGCGGCACCTTTAGCAATCAGCCCCAGCATTTT | CATSRDRGGTFSNQPQHF
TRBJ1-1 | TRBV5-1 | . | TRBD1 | TGCGCCAGCAGGTTAGGGACAGGGAGTATGAACACTGAAGCTTTCTTT | CASRLGTGSMNTEAFF
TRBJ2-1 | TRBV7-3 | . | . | TGTGCCAGCAGCCCTGACGCGGGCAGGGATGAGCAGTTCTTC | CASSPDAGRDEQFF
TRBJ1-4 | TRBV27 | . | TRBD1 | TGTGCCAGCAGTTTAGGGACAGGGAAGGCCGCTAATGAAAAACTGTTTTTT | CASSLGTGKAANEKLFF
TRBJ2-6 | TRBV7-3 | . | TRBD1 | TGTGCCAGCAGCCCACCAGGCCCAGGGGGCCCTCGGGCCAACGTCCTGACTTTC | CASSPPGPGGPRANVLTF
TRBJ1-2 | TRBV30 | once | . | TGTGCCTGGAGGTTAGGGCGAGGCTACACCTTC | CAWRLGRGYTF
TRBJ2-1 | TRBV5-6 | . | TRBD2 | TGTGCCAGCAGCTTGGCAGGGCTCGGGAGGGCATACAATGAGCAGTTCTTC | CASSLAGLGRAYNEQFF
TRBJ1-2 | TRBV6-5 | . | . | TGTGCCAGCAGCCCCGGCGACCCTGAATATGGCTACACCTTC | CASSPGDPEYGYTF
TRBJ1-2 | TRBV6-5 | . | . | TGTGCCAGCCTAGGAGGAATCTATGGCTACACCTTC | CASLGGIYGYTF
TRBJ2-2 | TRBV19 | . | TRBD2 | TGTGCCAGTAGCATCCAGTGGGAGCGGGGGGACCGGGAGCTGTTTTTT | CASSIQWERGDRELFF
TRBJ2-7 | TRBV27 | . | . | TGTGCCAGCAGTTTCCAGGGGTACGAGCAGTACTTC | CASSFQGYEQYF
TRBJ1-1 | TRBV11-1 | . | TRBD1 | TGTGCCAGCAGGGTACAGGGGGTGAACACTGAAGCTTTCTTT | CASRVQGVNTEAFF
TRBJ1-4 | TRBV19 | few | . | TGTGCCAGTAGCTCCCCACGGGGGATGAATGAAAAACTGTTTTTT | CASSSPRGMNEKLFF